These T cell receptor beta chains were read from a single sample in a study of TIL therapy for anti-PD-1-resistant metastatic lung cancer. TCRdb's copy holds only in-frame clones and misses some; the assay was immunoSEQ multiplex PCR. The data hold approximately 9,400 clones, with around three fifths observed a single time. Material: tumor tissue, obtained at baseline. The origin of the receptors is a person aged 25 to 80 with non-small cell lung cancer. CDR3s include the opening cysteine and the closing phenylalanine or tryptophan.

J: TRBJ1-5; V: TRBV28; CDR3: CASSPPRQGSNQPQHF
J: TRBJ2-1; V: TRBV29-1; CDR3: CSVLFLWESSYNEQFF
J: TRBJ1-4; V: TRBV28; CDR3: CASSLYRGRLNEKLFF
J: TRBJ2-1; V: TRBV6-5; CDR3: CASRSGTLMNNEQFF
J: TRBJ2-3; V: TRBV5-6; CDR3: CASSPMLRRGADTQYF
J: TRBJ1-2; V: TRBV2; CDR3: CASTSGTGGTRYTF
J: TRBJ2-7; V: TRBV29-1; CDR3: CSVERSQGVDEQYF
J: TRBJ1-1; V: TRBV16; CDR3: CASNRDRGTEAFF
J: TRBJ2-7; V: TRBV2; CDR3: CASSQAGTGIHEQYF
J: TRBJ2-5; V: TRBV6-1; CDR3: CASIELGRETQYF
J: TRBJ2-5; V: TRBV2; CDR3: CASTQGGGLQETQYF
J: TRBJ2-1; V: TRBV15; CDR3: CATSRLREGPNEQFF
J: TRBJ2-6; V: TRBV2; CDR3: CASRGGGPGANVLTF
J: TRBJ2-1; V: TRBV28; CDR3: CASSLLTGEQFF
J: TRBJ2-7; V: TRBV28; CDR3: CASSRTYEQYF
J: TRBJ2-5; V: TRBV6-5; CDR3: CASSHRGETQYF
J: TRBJ1-1; V: TRBV7-9; CDR3: CASSSTTGTGHTEAFF
J: TRBJ1-2; V: TRBV6-6; CDR3: CASSNRGIGGYTF
J: TRBJ2-4; V: TRBV5-1; CDR3: CASSLAMDSRLAKNIQYF
J: TRBJ2-1; V: TRBV11-3; CDR3: CASSTRTSGSNEQFF
J: TRBJ1-1; V: TRBV6-5; CDR3: CASSQDRGWTEAFF
J: TRBJ2-3; V: TRBV19; CDR3: CASSIAFGSAQTQYF
J: TRBJ2-7; V: TRBV6-1; CDR3: CASSVPGPYEQYF
J: TRBJ2-3; V: TRBV7-2; CDR3: CASGAADYRTDTQYF
J: TRBJ2-7; V: TRBV7-9; CDR3: CASSPHRLADTYEQYF
J: TRBJ2-5; V: TRBV5-1; CDR3: CASNTNRETQYF
J: TRBJ1-4; V: TRBV19; CDR3: CASTRDASEKLFF
J: TRBJ2-1; V: TRBV5-6; CDR3: CASSPDNREQFF
J: TRBJ1-5; V: TRBV18; CDR3: CASSPTGIGNQPQHF
J: TRBJ2-5; V: TRBV19; CDR3: CASSIRAGEGTQYF
J: TRBJ1-2; V: TRBV5-6; CDR3: CASSFEGHYGYTF
J: TRBJ2-5; V: TRBV5-4; CDR3: CASSLTSGGAETQYF
J: TRBJ1-4; V: TRBV5-5; CDR3: CASSDRTGGATNEKLFF
J: TRBJ2-1; V: TRBV5-6; CDR3: CASSRTTTSGSPNEQFF
J: TRBJ2-7; V: TRBV7-9; CDR3: CASSLGLAGEQYF
J: TRBJ2-7; V: TRBV28; CDR3: CASRHPTGSYEQYF
J: TRBJ2-3; V: TRBV5-4; CDR3: CASSLAGRGTDTQYF
J: TRBJ2-6; V: TRBV19; CDR3: CASSGGKSQSRANVLTF
J: TRBJ2-7; V: TRBV11-2; CDR3: CASRQLAGGREQYF
J: TRBJ1-1; V: TRBV4-1; CDR3: CASSQAGGLNTEAFF
J: TRBJ2-7; V: TRBV2; CDR3: CASSSGTGGSYEQYF
J: TRBJ1-2; V: TRBV5-1; CDR3: CASSLATGEYGYTF
J: TRBJ1-1; V: TRBV6-6; CDR3: CASSAKRNTEAFF
J: TRBJ2-2; V: TRBV19; CDR3: CASSIGRVRGPNTGELFF
J: TRBJ1-5; V: TRBV4-1; CDR3: CASLRVSNQPQHF
J: TRBJ2-5; V: TRBV5-1; CDR3: CASSSGEQETQYF
J: TRBJ1-4; V: TRBV7-8; CDR3: CASSLQGWGATNEKLFF
J: TRBJ2-3; V: TRBV2; CDR3: CASDYSRTDTQYF
J: TRBJ2-2; V: TRBV29-1; CDR3: CSVAKGINTGELFF
J: TRBJ1-1; V: TRBV5-1; CDR3: CASSFSGNRNTEAFF
J: TRBJ2-5; V: TRBV6-1; CDR3: CASSDLGGLETQYF
J: TRBJ2-5; V: TRBV18; CDR3: CASSLNPGPGETQYF
J: TRBJ2-2; V: TRBV15; CDR3: CATSRGLAGSRGTGELFF